This TCR beta chain comes out of a study of T cell repertoires in cytomegalovirus infection. This clonotype was found many times. What it recognizes is unknown. Via MiXCR, TCRdb re-called the reads, giving one row per CDR3 protein. The table records some 560,000 distinct CDR3 sequences, over 35% of them present only once. Germline V lookup: CDR1 SGHTA, CDR2 FQGNSA. CDR3 length: 16 amino acids. With V trimmed by 3 bases and J by 2 bases, 9 bases remained unmatched. This clonotype was sampled from a human donor in good health (CMV status not recorded). Some clones in this sample may be carry-over from other donors' samples. V is TRBV7-2 and J is TRBJ2-5; 7 bases agree with TRBD2. The sequencing here drew on cultured PBMCs, taken from culture after CMV antigen stimulation. CDR3 DNA sequence: TGTGCCAGCAGCTTGGCCACGGGCGGGGGACAAGAGACCCAGTACTTC. It translates to CASSLATGGGQETQYF.